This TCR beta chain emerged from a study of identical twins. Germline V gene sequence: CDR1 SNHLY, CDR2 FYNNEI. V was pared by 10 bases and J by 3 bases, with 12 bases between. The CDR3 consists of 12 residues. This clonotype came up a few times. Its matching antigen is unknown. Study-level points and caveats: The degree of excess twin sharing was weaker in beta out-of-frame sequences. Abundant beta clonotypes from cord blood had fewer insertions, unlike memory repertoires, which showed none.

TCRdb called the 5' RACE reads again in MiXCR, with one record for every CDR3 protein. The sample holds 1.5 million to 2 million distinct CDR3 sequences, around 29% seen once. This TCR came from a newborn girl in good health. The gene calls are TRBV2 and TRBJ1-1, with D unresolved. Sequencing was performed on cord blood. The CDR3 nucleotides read TGTGCCAACGTAGTTAGTTACACTGAAGCTTTCTTT. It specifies CANVVSYTEAFF.